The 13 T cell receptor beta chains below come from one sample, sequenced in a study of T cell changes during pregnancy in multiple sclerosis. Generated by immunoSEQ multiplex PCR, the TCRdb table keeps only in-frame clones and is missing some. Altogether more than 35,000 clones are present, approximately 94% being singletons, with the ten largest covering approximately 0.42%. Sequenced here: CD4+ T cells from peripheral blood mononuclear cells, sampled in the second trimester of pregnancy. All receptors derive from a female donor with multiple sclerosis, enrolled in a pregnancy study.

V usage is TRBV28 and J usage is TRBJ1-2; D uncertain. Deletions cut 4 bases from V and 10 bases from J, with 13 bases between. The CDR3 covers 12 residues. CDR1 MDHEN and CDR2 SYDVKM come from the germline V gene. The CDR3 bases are TGTGCCAGCAGTTCTCTCGGGTCCCCCTACACCTTC. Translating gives CASSSLGSPYTF.

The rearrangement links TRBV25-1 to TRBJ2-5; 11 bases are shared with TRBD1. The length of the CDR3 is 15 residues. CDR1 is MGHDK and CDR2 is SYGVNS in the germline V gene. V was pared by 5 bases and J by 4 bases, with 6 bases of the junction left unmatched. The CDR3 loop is CASSTPGTGGETQYF. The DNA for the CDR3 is TGTGCCAGCAGTACCCCCGGGACAGGGGGAGAGACCCAGTACTTC.

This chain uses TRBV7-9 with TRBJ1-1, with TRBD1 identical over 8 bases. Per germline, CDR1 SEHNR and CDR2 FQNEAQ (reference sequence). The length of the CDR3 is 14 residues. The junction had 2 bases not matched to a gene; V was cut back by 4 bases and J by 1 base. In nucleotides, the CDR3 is TGTGCCAGCAGCTCGGGACAGGAGAACACTGAAGCTTTCTTT. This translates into CASSSGQENTEAFF.

CDR3 residues: CASSLQTLAGAGDSYEQYF. In DNA, the CDR3 is TGTGCCAGCAGCCTCCAAACCCTAGCGGGGGCGGGGGATTCCTACGAGCAGTACTTC. This sequence joins TRBV4-2 and TRBJ2-7; 10 positions agree with TRBD2. V lost 4 bases, J lost 1 base, and 16 bases stayed unmatched. The germline V gene encodes CDR1 LGHNA and CDR2 YNFKEQ. This CDR3 region has 19 residues.

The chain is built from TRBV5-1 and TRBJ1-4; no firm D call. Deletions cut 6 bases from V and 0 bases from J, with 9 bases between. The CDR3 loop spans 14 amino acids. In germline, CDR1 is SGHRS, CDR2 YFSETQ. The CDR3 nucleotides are TGCGCCAGCACGGTGGAGGCAACTAATGAAAAACTGTTTTTT. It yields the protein CASTVEATNEKLFF.

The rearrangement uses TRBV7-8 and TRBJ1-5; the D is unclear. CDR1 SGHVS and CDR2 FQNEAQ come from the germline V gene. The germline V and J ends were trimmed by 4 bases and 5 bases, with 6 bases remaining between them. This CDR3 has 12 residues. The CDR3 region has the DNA TGTGCCAGCAGCTCCCAGGATCAGCCCCAGCATTTT. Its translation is CASSSQDQPQHF.

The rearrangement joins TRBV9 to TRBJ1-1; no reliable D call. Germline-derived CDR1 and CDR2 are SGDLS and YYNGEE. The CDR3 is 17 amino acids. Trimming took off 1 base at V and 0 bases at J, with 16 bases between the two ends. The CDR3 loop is CASSVTRERAMNTEAFF. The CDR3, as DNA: TGTGCCAGCAGCGTAACTCGGGAGAGAGCCATGAACACTGAAGCTTTCTTT.

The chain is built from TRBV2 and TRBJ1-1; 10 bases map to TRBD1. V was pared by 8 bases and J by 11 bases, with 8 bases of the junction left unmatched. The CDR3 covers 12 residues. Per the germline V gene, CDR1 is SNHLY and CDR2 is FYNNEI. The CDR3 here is CASDLRGQGAFF. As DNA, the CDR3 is TGTGCCAGCGATCTCCGGGGACAGGGGGCTTTCTTT. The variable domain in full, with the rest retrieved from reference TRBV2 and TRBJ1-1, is EPEVTQTPSHQVTQMGQEVILRCVPISNHLYFYWYRQILGQKVEFLVSFYNNEISEKSEIFDDQFSVERPDGSNFTLKIRSTKLEDSAMYFCASDLRGQGAFFGQGTRLTVV.

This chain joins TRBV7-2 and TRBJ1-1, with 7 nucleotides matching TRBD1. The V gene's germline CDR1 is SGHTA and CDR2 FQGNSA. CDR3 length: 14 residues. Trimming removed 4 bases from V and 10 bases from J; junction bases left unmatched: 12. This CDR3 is CASSSYGDSIRAFF. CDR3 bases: TGTGCCAGCAGCTCTTACGGGGACAGTATTCGAGCTTTCTTT.

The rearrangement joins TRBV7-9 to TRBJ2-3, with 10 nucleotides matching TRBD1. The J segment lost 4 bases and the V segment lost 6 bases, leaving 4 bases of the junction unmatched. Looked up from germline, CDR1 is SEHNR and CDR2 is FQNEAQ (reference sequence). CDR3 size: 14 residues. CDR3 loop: CASSWDRGADTQYF. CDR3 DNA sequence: TGTGCCAGCAGTTGGGACAGGGGCGCAGATACGCAGTATTTT.

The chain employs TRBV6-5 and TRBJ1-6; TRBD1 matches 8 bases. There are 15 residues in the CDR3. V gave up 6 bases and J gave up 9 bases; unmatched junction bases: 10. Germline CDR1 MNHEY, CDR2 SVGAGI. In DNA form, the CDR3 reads TGTGCCAGCAGCCGGACGCGGACAGGGTCTTCACCCCTCCACTTT. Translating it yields CASSRTRTGSSPLHF.

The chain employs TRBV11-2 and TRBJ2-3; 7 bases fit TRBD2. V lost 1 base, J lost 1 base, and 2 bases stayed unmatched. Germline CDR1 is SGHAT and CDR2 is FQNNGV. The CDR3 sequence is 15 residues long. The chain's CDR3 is CASSLGLARTDTQYF. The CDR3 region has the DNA TGTGCCAGCAGCTTAGGACTAGCCCGCACAGATACGCAGTATTTT. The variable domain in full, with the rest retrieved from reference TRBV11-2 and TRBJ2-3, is EAGVAQSPRYKIIEKRQSVAFWCNPISGHATLYWYQQILGQGPKLLIQFQNNGVVDDSQLPKDRFSAERLKGVDSTLKIQPAKLEDSAVYLCASSLGLARTDTQYFGPGTRLTVL.

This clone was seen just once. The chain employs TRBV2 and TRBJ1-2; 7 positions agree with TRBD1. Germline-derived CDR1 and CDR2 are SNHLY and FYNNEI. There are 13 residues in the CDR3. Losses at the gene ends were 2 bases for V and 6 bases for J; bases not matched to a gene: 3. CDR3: CASSENRGNGYTF. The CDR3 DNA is TGTGCCAGCAGTGAAAACAGGGGAAATGGCTACACCTTC. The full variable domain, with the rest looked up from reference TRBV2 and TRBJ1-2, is EPEVTQTPSHQVTQMGQEVILRCVPISNHLYFYWYRQILGQKVEFLVSFYNNEISEKSEIFDDQFSVERPDGSNFTLKIRSTKLEDSAMYFCASSENRGNGYTFGSGTRLTVV.